Each of the 27 T cell receptor beta chains below was sequenced from the same sample in a study of blood T cell repertoires in COVID-19. TCRdb's table, derived via immunoSEQ multiplex PCR, lists solely in-frame clones and lacks some. The table shows a few hundred thousand clones, with about 80% occurring only once. Sequencing was carried out using peripheral blood. These receptors were collected from a human donor in a cohort sampled during active COVID-19.

In DNA, the CDR3 is TGCGCCAGCAGCCAAGTAGCGGGGCCTTTTAATGAGCAGTTCTTC. Amino acids: CASSQVAGPFNEQFF. J is TRBJ2-1 and V is TRBV4-1, with TRBD2 matching 8 bases. Trimming removed 1 base from V and 7 bases from J; junction bases left unmatched: 6. This CDR3 spans 15 amino acids. Germline loops: CDR1 MGHRA, CDR2 YSYEKL.

The chain carries TRBV21-1 and TRBJ1-1; the table assigns TRBD1, which was not confirmed against the DNA. TRBV21-1 is listed as a pseudogene. The CDR3 contains 16 residues. CDR3 residues: CASSKFSQTANTEAFF. CDR3 DNA sequence: TGTGCCAGCAGCAAATTTTCCCAGACAGCGAACACTGAAGCTTTCTTT.

The rearrangement joins TRBV11-3 to TRBJ2-6, with TRBD2 matching 7 bases. Germline V gene lookup returns CDR1 SGHNT and CDR2 YENEEA. The CDR3 covers 13 residues. The V and J ends lost 5 bases and 7 bases, in that order; junction bases with no gene match: 2. CDR3 nucleotide sequence: TGTGCCAGCAGCCCAGCGGGAGCCAACGTCCTGACTTTC. Its protein product is CASSPAGANVLTF.

The chain joins TRBV28 to TRBJ1-2; D is possibly TRBD1 (5 bases). Germline loops: CDR1 MDHEN, CDR2 SYDVKM. The CDR3 contains 14 residues. Deletions cut 1 base from V and 4 bases from J, with 10 bases between. CDR3 residues: CASSLSQGFYGYTF. In DNA form, the CDR3 reads TGTGCCAGCAGTTTATCCCAGGGATTCTATGGCTACACCTTC.

The gene calls are TRBV18 and TRBJ2-1; a possible D gene is TRBD2 (5 bases). CDR3 length: 14 amino acids. Trimming took off 3 bases at V and 6 bases at J, with 12 bases between the two ends. Germline V gives CDR1 KGHSH, CDR2 LQKENI. CDR3 region: CASSPRTSGNEQFF. The CDR3 bases are TGTGCCAGCTCACCGAGAACTAGTGGCAATGAGCAGTTCTTC.

The genes are TRBV30 and TRBJ1-1; the match to TRBD1 covers 10 bases. V shed 3 bases and J 1 base; nucleotides not matched to a gene: 11. Germline CDR1 and CDR2: GTSNPN and SVGIG (reference sequence). This CDR3 has 17 residues. This CDR3 reads CAWSLTGGLGKNTEAFF. The CDR3 nucleotides are TGTGCCTGGAGCTTGACAGGGGGCCTTGGTAAGAACACTGAAGCTTTCTTT.

The chain is built from TRBV6-2 or TRBV6-3 and TRBJ1-1, with 9 bases matching TRBD1. Germline loops: CDR1 MNHEY, CDR2 SVGEGT. CDR3 size: 14 residues. V lost 5 bases, J lost 5 bases, and 6 bases stayed unmatched. The CDR3 DNA sequence: TGTGCCAGCAGTACGACAGGGGGGTGGACTGAAGCTTTCTTT. Residues: CASSTTGGWTEAFF.

The gene calls are TRBV9 and TRBJ2-7, with TRBD2 matching 11 bases. The CDR3 is 17 residues long. The V and J ends lost 0 bases and 5 bases, in that order; junction bases with no gene match: 10. Germline V lookup: CDR1 SGDLS, CDR2 YYNGEE. The CDR3 loop is CASSVALLAGGDNEQYF. CDR3 bases: TGTGCCAGCAGCGTAGCTTTGCTAGCGGGGGGTGATAACGAGCAGTACTTC.

The chain couples TRBV4-3 to TRBJ2-2, with D possibly TRBD1 on 6 matching bases. The ends were cut back, 0 bases at V and 2 bases at J, with 13 bases in the middle. The CDR3 is made up of 17 amino acids. CDR1 and CDR2 (germline): LGHNA, YSLEER. The CDR3 nucleotides are TGCGCCAGCAGCCAAGATCCCCCAGGGGCCAACACCGGGGAGCTGTTTTTT. It yields the protein CASSQDPPGANTGELFF.

Only one count was recorded for this clone. V gene TRBV11-2 combines with J gene TRBJ2-5, with TRBD2 identical over 9 bases. From germline, CDR1 is SGHAT and CDR2 FQNNGV. V was clipped by 8 bases and J by 1 base; unmatched bases: 11. The CDR3 loop spans 16 amino acids. CDR3 DNA: TGTGCCAGCTCCCGATCAGCGGGGGGCCCCCAAGAGACCCAGTACTTC. Translating gives CASSRSAGGPQETQYF.

V is TRBV7-9 and J is TRBJ2-5; 7 bases are a match to TRBD1. Per the germline V gene, CDR1 is SEHNR and CDR2 is FQNEAQ (reference sequence). This CDR3 contains 14 residues. The V segment lost 5 bases and the J segment 2 bases; nucleotides outside the gene matches: 5. The CDR3 DNA is TGTGCCAGCAGCCAATGGGACAGACAAGAGACCCAGTACTTC. This translates into CASSQWDRQETQYF.

This chain links TRBV6-2 or TRBV6-3 with TRBJ1-6; 7 bases map to TRBD1. CDR1 is MNHEY, CDR2 SVGEGT, per germline. The J segment lost 3 bases and the V segment lost 0 bases, leaving 8 bases of the junction unmatched. This CDR3 contains 18 residues. DNA of the CDR3: TGTGCCAGCAGTTACTCGGATACGGGACAGTACTATAATTCACCCCTCCACTTT. Protein: CASSYSDTGQYYNSPLHF.

V usage is TRBV4-3 and J usage is TRBJ1-4, with no clear D. V lost 0 bases to trimming and J lost 5 bases, with 10 bases between them. CDR1 is LGHNA and CDR2 is YSLEER in the germline V gene. CDR3 size: 15 residues. The CDR3 sequence is CASSQDWAENEKLFF. The CDR3 DNA sequence: TGCGCCAGCAGCCAAGATTGGGCAGAAAATGAAAAACTGTTTTTT.

This clone was counted only a few times. This chain joins TRBV9 and TRBJ2-1, with 9 bases identical to TRBD2. J was trimmed by 4 bases and V by 4 bases; bases with no gene match: 6. Per the germline V gene, CDR1 is SGDLS and CDR2 is YYNGEE. This CDR3 has 15 amino acids. The CDR3 protein is CASSSRLAEYNEQFF. The CDR3 DNA reads TGTGCCAGCAGCTCGCGACTAGCGGAGTACAATGAGCAGTTCTTC.

The V call is TRBV5-1, the J call TRBJ2-3; a possible D gene is TRBD2 (7 bases). The V end was cut by 2 bases, the J end by 2 bases, with 18 bases between. Germline V gene lookup returns CDR1 SGHRS and CDR2 YFSETQ. The length of the CDR3 is 17 residues. CDR3 bases: TGCGCCAGCAGCTTCTCAGGTATAGGGGGGGACACAGATACGCAGTATTTT. Its translation is CASSFSGIGGDTDTQYF.

This rearrangement joins TRBV6-5 to TRBJ1-4; 7 nucleotides align to TRBD1. J lost 0 bases, V lost 9 bases, and 4 bases had no gene match. Looked up from germline, CDR1 is MNHEY and CDR2 is SVGAGI. This CDR3 has 14 amino acids. The CDR3 spells CASRQGTTNEKLFF. CDR3 coding DNA: TGTGCCAGTAGACAGGGAACAACTAATGAAAAACTGTTTTTT.

The chain recombines TRBV15 with TRBJ2-1; 8 bases are a match to TRBD2. CDR1 is LNHNV and CDR2 is YYDKDF in the germline V gene (reference sequence). This CDR3 contains 16 residues. With 3 bases clipped from V and 9 bases from J, the junction kept 13 bases outside the gene matches. CDR3 sequence: CATSRGGLENSIEQFF. The CDR3 DNA sequence: TGTGCCACCAGCAGGGGGGGACTAGAAAACAGCATTGAGCAGTTCTTC.

V gene TRBV25-1 combines with J gene TRBJ1-1; no clear D. Trimming took off 3 bases at V and 7 bases at J, with 12 bases between the two ends. This CDR3 contains 13 residues. Looked up from germline, CDR1 is MGHDK and CDR2 is SYGVNS. Here the CDR3 reads CASSDSGGGEAFF. CDR3 DNA sequence: TGTGCCAGCAGTGATTCCGGAGGAGGTGAAGCTTTCTTT.

The rearrangement links TRBV4-3 to TRBJ2-5; TRBD2 matches at 7 bases. CDR1 and CDR2 (germline): LGHNA, YSLEER. The V gene end was trimmed by 2 bases and the J gene end by 5 bases; junction bases not matched to a gene: 17. The length of the CDR3 is 18 residues. CDR3 residues: CASSQKLGGTGRGETQYF. Written as DNA, the CDR3 is TGCGCCAGCAGCCAAAAGCTGGGAGGGACTGGTCGCGGTGAGACCCAGTACTTC.

This clone was observed a single time. The V and J genes are TRBV5-6 and TRBJ2-7; the D gene is possibly TRBD2 (6 bases). Between the trimmed V and J ends, which lost 2 bases and 2 bases, there was a span of 11 bases. CDR1 SGHDT and CDR2 YYEEEE come from the germline V gene. The CDR3 spans 14 residues. The CDR3 sequence: CASSLSGEPYEQYF. The CDR3 coding sequence is TGTGCCAGCAGCTTATCGGGGGAACCCTACGAGCAGTACTTC.

The V and J genes are TRBV11-2 and TRBJ1-4; 7 bases fit TRBD1. In germline, CDR1 is SGHAT, CDR2 FQNNGV. The CDR3 has 16 residues. V dropped 2 bases and J dropped 5; count of bases not matched to a gene: 8. This CDR3 is CASSLRGPGQNEKLFF. The CDR3 DNA is TGTGCCAGCAGCTTACGCGGACCGGGACAGAATGAAAAACTGTTTTTT.

V gene TRBV6-5 combines with J gene TRBJ2-7; 8 bases align to TRBD1. J gave up 0 bases and V 0 bases, and 4 bases lay outside the gene matches. Germline values: CDR1 MNHEY, CDR2 SVGAGI. The CDR3 is 16 amino acids. CDR3 nucleotides: TGTGCCAGCAGTTACTCGGTGGGGACAGGCTCCTACGAGCAGTACTTC. Its translation is CASSYSVGTGSYEQYF.

V usage is TRBV5-8 and J usage is TRBJ1-5; possible D gene TRBD1, 5 bases. The ends were cut back, 2 bases at V and 4 bases at J, with 7 bases in the middle. CDR3 size: 13 residues. CDR1 and CDR2 (germline): SGHTS, YDEGEE. The chain's CDR3 is CASSFKGNQPQHF. Written as DNA, the CDR3 is TGTGCCAGCAGCTTCAAGGGGAATCAGCCCCAGCATTTT.

This clone was seen only a few times. This rearrangement joins TRBV7-8 to TRBJ2-7; 9 positions match TRBD1. The CDR3 consists of 15 residues. V trimming: 5 bases; J trimming: 3 bases; junction bases outside the gene matches: 8. CDR1 is SGHVS and CDR2 is FQNEAQ in the germline V gene. The CDR3 DNA reads as TGTGCCAGCAGCAGTTCCGGGACAGGGTTCTACGAGCAGTACTTC. It specifies CASSSSGTGFYEQYF.

This clone was recorded once. The rearrangement joins TRBV14 to TRBJ2-7; 7 bases map to TRBD1. The V segment lost 1 base and the J segment 5 bases; nucleotides outside the gene matches: 5. The CDR3 spans 14 residues. Germline CDR1 is SGHDN and CDR2 is FVKESK. Here the CDR3 reads CASSQALGGDEQYF. In DNA, the CDR3 is TGTGCCAGCAGCCAAGCTCTAGGGGGCGACGAGCAGTACTTC.

The chain combines TRBV5-4 with TRBJ2-1; 11 bases are a match to TRBD2. The CDR3 spans 15 residues. Germline V gene sequence: CDR1 SGHNT, CDR2 YYREEE (reference sequence). V was clipped by 3 bases and J by 5 bases; unmatched bases: 4. The DNA for the CDR3 is TGTGCCAGCAGCTCTTCTAGCGGGAGGAACAATGAGCAGTTCTTC. It yields the protein CASSSSSGRNNEQFF.

The CDR3 region is CASARSSYEQYF. CDR3 sequence (DNA): TGTGCCAGTGCTAGGAGCTCCTACGAGCAGTACTTC. This sequence joins TRBV6-6 and TRBJ2-7; D unclear. The V end lost 9 bases, the J end lost 0 bases, and 9 bases lay between the germline ends. There are 12 residues in the CDR3. Germline CDR1 and CDR2: MNHNY and SVGAGI (reference sequence).